These 12 T cell receptor beta chains originate from one sample sequenced in a study of blood T cell repertoires in COVID-19. Clones were sequenced by immunoSEQ multiplex PCR, and TCRdb holds only the in-frame ones, with some missing. Counted here are 220,000 or so clones, approximately 92% occurring once; the ten biggest clones make up 3.5%. The sequencing sample was made of PBMCs or T cells enriched from blood (not recorded which). The receptors come from a woman aged 18 to 35 in a cohort exposed to, infected with or recovered from COVID-19 (not recorded which).

This chain joins TRBV7-9 and TRBJ1-1; the D gene is possibly TRBD1 (5 bases). This CDR3 has 14 residues. The germline gives CDR1 SEHNR, CDR2 FQNEAQ (reference sequence). Trimming cost V 1 base and J 5 bases, with 11 bases left between them. CDR3 in amino acids: CASSLGQGETEAFF. In nucleotides, the CDR3 is TGTGCCAGCAGCTTAGGGCAGGGTGAGACTGAAGCTTTCTTT. The full variable domain, completed using reference TRBV7-9 and TRBJ1-1, is DTGVSQNPRHKITKRGQNVTFRCDPISEHNRLYWYRQTLGQGPEFLTYFQNEAQLEKSRLLSDRFSAERPKGSFSTLEIQRTEQGDSAMYLCASSLGQGETEAFFGQGTRLTVV.

The J gene is TRBJ2-6, the V gene TRBV5-1; D is perhaps TRBD1 (5 bases). The CDR3 runs 14 residues. Trimming pared 4 bases from V and 2 bases from J, leaving 7 bases between. Germline assignment: CDR1 SGHRS and CDR2 YFSETQ. This CDR3 reads CASSTTAGANVLTF. The DNA for the CDR3 is TGCGCCAGCAGCACGACAGCTGGGGCCAACGTCCTGACTTTC.

This chain uses TRBV2 with TRBJ2-6; possible D gene TRBD1, 6 bases. With 6 bases removed from V and 0 bases from J, the gap between germline ends came to 12 bases. Per germline, CDR1 SNHLY and CDR2 FYNNEI. This CDR3 has 16 residues. The CDR3 DNA follows: TGTGCCAGCAGAAAAGCAGGGGACTCTGGGGCCAACGTCCTGACTTTC. Amino acids: CASRKAGDSGANVLTF.

The chain carries TRBV29-1 and TRBJ2-5; tentatively, D is TRBD2 (6 bases). Germline V gene sequence: CDR1 SQVTM, CDR2 ANQGSEA. The V end was cut by 4 bases, the J end by 2 bases, with 11 bases between. CDR3 length equals 13 residues. CDR3 residues: CSVALAGQETQYF. CDR3 coding DNA: TGCAGCGTTGCTCTTGCGGGGCAAGAGACCCAGTACTTC.

The chain employs TRBV30 and TRBJ1-6; TRBD1 agrees at 7 bases. The CDR3 covers 16 residues. Germline CDR1 GTSNPN, CDR2 SVGIG (reference sequence). V shed 7 bases, J shed 0 bases, and the junction held 9 bases outside the gene matches. DNA for the CDR3: TGTGCCTTAACAGGGGAGAGAGCCTCCTATAATTCACCCCTCCACTTT. Amino acids: CALTGERASYNSPLHF.

J is TRBJ2-7 and V is TRBV11-2; D is unclear. CDR1 and CDR2 from the germline V gene are SGHAT and FQNNGV. V lost 2 bases, J lost 4 bases, and 3 bases lay in between. This CDR3 comprises 11 residues. In DNA, the CDR3 is TGTGCCAGCAGCTTACAATACGAGCAGTACTTC. This encodes CASSLQYEQYF.

The chain carries TRBV29-1 and TRBJ1-4; 8 bases are shared with TRBD1. V shed 5 bases, J shed 7 bases, and the junction held 3 bases outside the gene matches. The CDR3 is made up of 12 amino acids. CDR1 SQVTM and CDR2 ANQGSEA come from the germline V gene. CDR3 region: CSVQGAGEKLFF. CDR3 nucleotides: TGCAGCGTTCAGGGGGCCGGTGAAAAACTGTTTTTT.

This chain links TRBV2 with TRBJ1-2; D possibly corresponds to TRBD1 (6 bases). Germline V gene sequence: CDR1 SNHLY, CDR2 FYNNEI. The germline V and J ends were trimmed by 6 bases and 6 bases, with 17 bases remaining between them. The CDR3 extends over 14 amino acids. This chain's CDR3 is CASRPGTTNNGYTF. The CDR3, as DNA: TGTGCCAGCAGACCCGGGACAACCAATAATGGCTACACCTTC.

This clone has only one observation. V is TRBV7-8 and J is TRBJ1-2; TRBD1 is a possible D gene (6 bases). V lost 3 bases to trimming and J lost 4 bases, with 9 bases between them. The germline CDR1 and CDR2 sequences are SGHVS and FQNEAQ. The CDR3 spans 13 residues. CDR3 in amino acids: CASSLDSVYGYTF. In DNA, the CDR3 is TGTGCCAGCAGCTTGGACAGTGTCTATGGCTACACCTTC.

The J gene is TRBJ2-1, the V gene TRBV5-8; D is unclear. Germline assignment: CDR1 SGHTS and CDR2 YDEGEE. Trimming took off 0 bases at V and 5 bases at J, with 9 bases between the two ends. The CDR3 has 14 amino acids. The CDR3 here is CASSLVWRHNEQFF. CDR3 nucleotides: TGTGCCAGCAGCTTGGTATGGCGGCACAATGAGCAGTTCTTC.

The chain employs TRBV7-3 and TRBJ1-5; no firm D call. The CDR3 runs 13 residues. Per germline, CDR1 SGHTA and CDR2 FQGTGA. V was shortened by 6 bases and J by 6 bases, with 12 bases between the two germline ends. For the CDR3, the DNA is TGTGCCAGCAGTTGGGCCCGGGGTCAGCCCCAGCATTTT. Amino acids: CASSWARGQPQHF.

This chain uses TRBV11-3 with TRBJ1-3, with D hard to call. The CDR3 has 14 amino acids. The V end lost 1 base, the J end lost 3 bases, and 7 bases lay between the germline ends. Per the germline V gene, CDR1 is SGHNT and CDR2 is YENEEA. CDR3 region: CASSLGRGGNTIYF. DNA for the CDR3: TGTGCCAGCAGCTTAGGCCGGGGTGGAAACACCATATATTTT. The variable domain in full, with the rest retrieved from reference TRBV11-3 and TRBJ1-3, is EAGVVQSPRYKIIEKKQPVAFWCNPISGHNTLYWYLQNLGQGPELLIRYENEEAVDDSQLPKDRFSAERLKGVDSTLKIQPAELGDSAVYLCASSLGRGGNTIYFGEGSWLTVV.